This T cell receptor (beta chain) was identified in a study of T-cell reconstitution after alpha-beta-depleted transplantation in children. Findings and limits, study-wide: Several hundred rapidly expanded clones from non-depleted graft cells reportedly supplied alpha-beta T cells about two months post-transplant. A year post-transplant, T-cell counts and diversity derived mostly from newly produced T cells. Some patients' high day-60 TCRbeta diversity was attributed to recipient cells surviving conditioning.

The CDR3 runs to 15 residues. Germline CDR1 is MNHEY and CDR2 is SVGEGT. V was clipped by 10 bases and J by 2 bases, with 18 bases between them. Unique molecular identifiers were incorporated when the TCRbeta library was constructed. MiXCR, applied by TCRdb to the PCR reads, yields one record per CDR3 protein. The sample records more than 200,000 distinct CDR3 sequences, about 24% being singletons. About this clonotype: Its antigen remains unidentified.

The TCR was taken from a female patient aged 2 to 10 who had a stem cell transplant for congenital amegakaryocytic thrombocytopenia, so the T cells may come from the graft donor. This specimen consisted of PBMCs, mostly from graft donor cells, obtained 360 days after TCRalphabeta/CD19-depleted stem cell transplant. This chain uses TRBV6-2 or TRBV6-3 with TRBJ1-5; possibly TRBD1 for D (6 bases). The CDR3, as DNA: TGTGCCACTGAGGGGGGGCGCATCGGCAATCAGCCCCAGCATTTT. This translates into CATEGGRIGNQPQHF.